The TCR beta chain under discussion was sequenced for a study of shared clonotypes between healthy human individuals. There are 12 residues in the CDR3. V was shortened by 7 bases and J by 0 bases, with 10 bases between the two germline ends. Germline V lookup: CDR1 SQVTM, CDR2 ANQGSEA. This clone was counted ten times or more. Sequencing used immunoSEQ multiplex PCR; TCRdb keeps in-frame clones, though not all of them. The sample includes approximately 980,000 clones, about three quarters of them seen just once. CD4+ cells underwent separation, giving CD45RA+ naive and CD45RA-negative memory subsets.

The rearrangement joins TRBV29-1 to TRBJ2-7; D not certain. This receptor was taken from a man aged 18 to 30 in good health. Sequenced material: memory CD4+ T cells sorted from blood. As for subset: CD45RA-negative fraction. CDR3: CSARSDSYEQYF. CDR3 DNA: TGCAGCGCCCGGTCCGACTCCTACGAGCAGTACTTC.